Listed below are T cell receptor beta chains from one sample, sequenced in a study of early T cells in non-severe SARS-CoV-2 infection. TCRdb redid the calling of the 5' RACE reads with MiXCR, one entry per CDR3 protein. The data show tens of thousands of distinct CDR3 sequences, 11% seen once. Sequencing was carried out using whole blood. The receptor set was obtained from an adult who was a healthcare worker with PCR-confirmed SARS-CoV-2 infection or an uninfected control (not recorded which). CDR3s include the opening cysteine and the closing phenylalanine or tryptophan. The order of the fields is D gene, V gene, clone size, J gene, CDR3 DNA, CDR3 protein. D genes are given only for firm matches. For some rows the clone size is stated as once, few or many, or as a class when expanded; others skip it.

d_gene: -
v_gene: TRBV5-1
abundance: few
j_gene: TRBJ2-5
CDR3nt: TGCGCCAGCAGCCTGGGGAGTGGAGTTCAAGAGACCCAGTACTTC
CDR3aa: CASSLGSGVQETQYF

d_gene: -
v_gene: TRBV29-1
abundance: many
j_gene: TRBJ1-5
CDR3nt: TGCAGCGTTGGTAGCCGAGGGGCGAATCAGCCCCAGCATTTT
CDR3aa: CSVGSRGANQPQHF

d_gene: -
v_gene: TRBV20-1
abundance: many
j_gene: TRBJ2-3
CDR3nt: TGCAGTGCTAGAGTAGGACCCACAGATACGCAGTATTTT
CDR3aa: CSARVGPTDTQYF

d_gene: TRBD2
v_gene: TRBV20-1
abundance: few
j_gene: TRBJ2-5
CDR3nt: TGCAGTGCTCCCGGACTAGCGGGGAACCAAGAGACCCAGTACTTC
CDR3aa: CSAPGLAGNQETQYF

d_gene: TRBD1
v_gene: TRBV20-1
abundance: many
j_gene: TRBJ2-7
CDR3nt: TGCAGTGCTAAGGGACAGGGGTTGGGGGAGCAGTACTTC
CDR3aa: CSAKGQGLGEQYF

d_gene: -
v_gene: TRBV10-3
abundance: -
j_gene: TRBJ2-3
CDR3nt: TGTGCCATCAGTGAGTCGAACCCTAGCACAGATACGCAGTATTTT
CDR3aa: CAISESNPSTDTQYF

d_gene: -
v_gene: TRBV29-1
abundance: -
j_gene: TRBJ1-1
CDR3nt: TGCAGCGTTGCTCCGGCGGAGAACACTGAAGCTTTCTTT
CDR3aa: CSVAPAENTEAFF

d_gene: -
v_gene: TRBV6-6
abundance: few
j_gene: TRBJ1-4
CDR3nt: TGTGCCACCGAGGGGCCGATTGGGGAAAAACTGTTTTTT
CDR3aa: CATEGPIGEKLFF

d_gene: -
v_gene: TRBV30
abundance: many
j_gene: TRBJ1-2
CDR3nt: TGTGCCTGGAGTACGAGCTACTATGGCTACACCTTC
CDR3aa: CAWSTSYYGYTF

d_gene: -
v_gene: TRBV11-2
abundance: medium-sized
j_gene: TRBJ2-3
CDR3nt: TGTGCCAGCACCCCCTCCACAGATACGCAGTATTTT
CDR3aa: CASTPSTDTQYF

d_gene: -
v_gene: TRBV10-2
abundance: many
j_gene: TRBJ1-3
CDR3nt: TGCGCCAGCACTCCAGGGAATAGAAACACCATATATTTT
CDR3aa: CASTPGNRNTIYF

d_gene: -
v_gene: TRBV5-1
abundance: -
j_gene: TRBJ2-5
CDR3nt: TGCGCCAGCAGCTTGGAAGCTAGAAGGGAGACCCAGTACTTC
CDR3aa: CASSLEARRETQYF